The clone carrying this T cell receptor (beta chain) appeared a few times. Per the original data handling: Estimates of nucleated cell counts were drawn from the amplification of reference gene primers. Assay: immunoSEQ multiplex PCR; the TCRdb copy retains only in-frame clones and omits some. V, J and clone size were drawn from that table, and D and trimming were deduced from the DNA. This repertoire shows 140,000 to 150,000 clones, approximately 90% found once; its top ten account for 2.5% to 3.5%. CDR3 length equals 13 residues. V lost 6 bases and J 3 bases, leaving 11 bases between the germline ends. The germline V gene has CDR1 KGHDR and CDR2 SFDVKD. This entry comes from a study of blood T cell repertoires in COVID-19. Study overall: Collection of acute and convalescent COVID-19 samples took place in the United States, Italy and Spain. In each case, the material was cDNA or gDNA derived from T cells, B-cell-depleted T cells, or PBMCs.

This receptor was identified in a woman in her sixties or seventies with active COVID-19. The chain couples TRBV24-1 to TRBJ2-7; no definite D call. The specimen was peripheral blood. In DNA, the CDR3 is TGTGCCACCAGTCCAGGCAGTCACTACGAGCAGTACTTC. It is translated as CATSPGSHYEQYF.